The 21 T cell receptor beta chains in this list originate from one sample, sequenced in a study of shared clonotypes between healthy human individuals. Sequencing used immunoSEQ multiplex PCR; TCRdb keeps in-frame clones, though not all of them. The data show over 1.5 million clones, around 98% seen once. Sequenced material: naive CD4+ T cells sorted from blood. The subset: CD45RA+ positively selected. These receptors were collected from a man aged 30-40 years in good health.

V is TRBV19 and J is TRBJ2-7; D is possibly TRBD1 (6 bases). In germline, CDR1 is LNHDA, CDR2 SQIVND (reference sequence). V was pared by 4 bases and J by 3 bases, with 13 bases between. The length of the CDR3 is 14 residues. Here the CDR3 DNA reads TGTGCCAGTAGTAGGTCCGGGACACACTACGAGCAGTACTTC. Residues: CASSRSGTHYEQYF.

CDR3 region: CASSLFTLGAGARRTEQFF. The DNA of the CDR3 is TGTGCCAGCAGCTTGTTCACCCTAGGAGCGGGAGCCCGCCGGACCGAGCAGTTCTTC. V is TRBV7-9 and J is TRBJ2-1, with 8 bases lining up with TRBD2. The germline CDR1 and CDR2 sequences are SEHNR and FQNEAQ (reference sequence). V lost 3 bases to trimming and J lost 10 bases; unmatched junction nucleotides: 23. The CDR3 covers 19 residues.

The chain is built from TRBV27 and TRBJ2-1; 14 bases are shared with TRBD2. Germline CDR1 reads MNHEY; CDR2 reads SMNVEV (reference sequence). The CDR3 consists of 18 residues. J was trimmed by 4 bases and V by 5 bases; bases with no gene match: 10. The CDR3 region is CASSIAPGLAGAYNEQFF. The CDR3, as DNA: TGTGCCAGCAGTATAGCCCCGGGACTAGCGGGAGCTTACAATGAGCAGTTCTTC.

Note on this clone: In the same sample, other DNA sequences code for this CDR3. J is TRBJ2-2 and V is TRBV5-1; D is unclear. Per the germline V gene, CDR1 is SGHRS and CDR2 is YFSETQ. V was shortened by 0 bases and J by 0 bases, with 3 bases between the two germline ends. This CDR3 comprises 14 residues. CDR3 sequence (DNA): TGCGCCAGCAGCTTGGGTTCGAACACCGGGGAGCTGTTTTTT. Protein sequence: CASSLGSNTGELFF.

V usage is TRBV5-1 and J usage is TRBJ2-7; D uncertain. CDR3 length equals 15 residues. V lost 2 bases, J lost 0 bases, and 12 bases lay in between. Germline V lookup: CDR1 SGHRS, CDR2 YFSETQ. In nucleotides, the CDR3 is TGCGCCAGCAGCTTCTACACGGGTAGCTCCTACGAGCAGTACTTC. Translating gives CASSFYTGSSYEQYF.

The V and J genes are TRBV5-6 and TRBJ2-1, with a possible D match to TRBD2 (6 bases). Deletions cut 7 bases from V and 0 bases from J, with 23 bases between. Germline assignment: CDR1 SGHDT and CDR2 YYEEEE. The CDR3 is 18 residues long. CDR3 DNA: TGTGCCAGCCAGAGGGACTCTCCTAGGTGGAGCTCCTACAATGAGCAGTTCTTC. It specifies CASQRDSPRWSSYNEQFF.

Note on this clone: Other DNA sequences in this sample translate to the same CDR3. The V call is TRBV10-3, the J call TRBJ2-7; D might be TRBD1 (6 bases). This CDR3 has 12 amino acids. V lost 2 bases and J lost 4, with 6 bases in between. Per germline, CDR1 ENHRY and CDR2 SYGVKD. The CDR3, as DNA: TGTGCCATCAGTGAGACAGGGTACGAGCAGTACTTC. It yields the protein CAISETGYEQYF.

The chain has TRBV2 and TRBJ2-3, with a possible D match to TRBD1 (5 bases). V gave up 7 bases and J gave up 2 bases, with 10 bases separating them. Per the germline V gene, CDR1 is SNHLY and CDR2 is FYNNEI. This CDR3 is 13 amino acids long. The chain's CDR3 is CASNGQATDTQYF. The DNA for the CDR3 is TGTGCCAGCAACGGACAAGCCACAGATACGCAGTATTTT.

The chain links TRBV9 to TRBJ1-2; TRBD1 agrees at 7 bases. The CDR3 covers 15 residues. V shed 3 bases, J shed 8 bases, and the junction held 13 bases outside the gene matches. Germline V CDR1 and CDR2: SGDLS, YYNGEE. In DNA, the CDR3 is TGTGCCAGCAGCGCACCCCGACAGGGCCCTGGCGGCTACACCTTC. This codes for CASSAPRQGPGGYTF.

J is TRBJ2-4 and V is TRBV4-3, with D possibly being TRBD2 (7 bases). The CDR3 covers 19 residues. Germline CDR1 and CDR2: LGHNA and YSLEER. Between the trimmed V and J ends, which lost 0 bases and 8 bases, there was a span of 26 bases. CDR3 residues: CASSQEGGPPWEQEDIQYF. The CDR3 DNA is TGCGCCAGCAGCCAAGAGGGGGGGCCTCCGTGGGAGCAAGAGGACATTCAGTACTTC.

The rearrangement links TRBV11-3 to TRBJ2-3; D ambiguous. V was cut by 2 bases and J by 0 bases, with 12 bases left in between. This CDR3 comprises 16 residues. Germline CDR1 and CDR2: SGHNT and YENEEA. The DNA for the CDR3 is TGTGCCAGCAGCTTACGGACGGATACTAGCACAGATACGCAGTATTTT. Its protein product is CASSLRTDTSTDTQYF.

The chain employs TRBV7-2 and TRBJ2-7, with 8 bases fitting TRBD2. The CDR3 has 15 amino acids. J lost 6 bases, V lost 2 bases, and 9 bases had no gene match. The germline V gene encodes CDR1 SGHTA and CDR2 FQGNSA. As DNA, the CDR3 is TGTGCCAGCAGCTTAAGGGTAGCGGGATCCGGCGAGCAGTACTTC. Amino acids: CASSLRVAGSGEQYF.

V is TRBV4-3 and J is TRBJ2-7; D gene uncertain. The V end was cut by 3 bases, the J end by 4 bases, with 10 bases between. The CDR3 runs 13 residues. Looked up from germline, CDR1 is LGHNA and CDR2 is YSLEER. In DNA form, the CDR3 reads TGCGCCAGCAGCCAGGGTTCACCGTACGAGCAGTACTTC. Protein product: CASSQGSPYEQYF.

This chain links TRBV14 with TRBJ1-2; unclear D gene. Trimming took 0 bases from V and 4 from J, leaving 12 bases between them. The V gene's germline CDR1 is SGHDN and CDR2 FVKESK. CDR3 length equals 15 residues. CDR3 amino acids: CASSQEALQGYGYTF. CDR3 sequence (DNA): TGTGCCAGCAGCCAAGAAGCATTACAAGGCTATGGCTACACCTTC. The whole variable domain, filled in from reference TRBV14 and TRBJ1-2, reads EAGVTQFPSHSVIEKGQTVTLRCDPISGHDNLYWYRRVMGKEIKFLLHFVKESKQDESGMPNNRFLAERTGGTYSTLKVQPAELEDSGVYFCASSQEALQGYGYTFGSGTRLTVV.

The rearrangement links TRBV4-3 to TRBJ2-3; tentatively, D is TRBD1 (6 bases). Germline V CDR1 and CDR2: LGHNA, YSLEER. CDR3 size: 15 residues. With 4 bases removed from V and 3 bases from J, the gap between germline ends came to 14 bases. The CDR3, as DNA: TGCGCCAGCAGCCCGGGACAAGGAGAAACAGATACGCAGTATTTT. It is translated as CASSPGQGETDTQYF.

The CDR3 DNA reads as TGTGCCAGCAGGAAAGGGGGGCAAGAGACCCAGTACTTC. Translating gives CASRKGGQETQYF. This chain uses TRBV7-2 with TRBJ2-5, with D perhaps being TRBD1 or TRBD2 (6 bases each). The germline V and J ends were trimmed by 6 bases and 2 bases, with 10 bases remaining between them. The CDR3 spans 13 residues. From germline, CDR1 is SGHTA and CDR2 FQGNSA.

This clone showed up just once. The chain is built from TRBV2 and TRBJ2-1; D is unresolved. CDR1 and CDR2 from the germline V gene are SNHLY and FYNNEI. The germline V and J ends were trimmed by 8 bases and 9 bases, with 11 bases remaining between them. CDR3 size: 11 residues. The CDR3 nucleotides are TGTGCCAGCCTGGATGGTGTTGAGCAGTTCTTC. It codes for CASLDGVEQFF.

The CDR3 coding sequence is TGTGCCAGCAGTTTGACAGGGGCTTCGCAGTATTTT. Translating it yields CASSLTGASQYF. The genes are TRBV28 and TRBJ2-3, with TRBD1 matching over 8 bases. This CDR3 is 12 amino acids long. Germline V gene data show CDR1 as MDHEN and CDR2 as SYDVKM. The V segment lost 3 bases and the J segment 10 bases; nucleotides outside the gene matches: 3. Variable domain in full (rest from reference TRBV28 and TRBJ2-3): DVKVTQSSRYLVKRTGEKVFLECVQDMDHENMFWYRQDPGLGLRLIYFSYDVKMKEKGDIPEGYSVSREKKERFSLILESASTNQTSMYLCASSLTGASQYFGPGTRLTVL.

The chain employs TRBV28 and TRBJ2-1, with D perhaps TRBD1 (6 bases). Trimming pared 8 bases from V and 2 bases from J, leaving 16 bases between. Germline V gives CDR1 MDHEN, CDR2 SYDVKM. The CDR3 consists of 15 residues. The CDR3 DNA reads as TGTGCCAGCTCAGCAGGGGCACCGGCCTACAATGAGCAGTTCTTC. It translates to CASSAGAPAYNEQFF.

The gene calls are TRBV5-1 and TRBJ1-4, with D perhaps matching TRBD1 (5 bases). Looked up from germline, CDR1 is SGHRS and CDR2 is YFSETQ. V was cut by 4 bases and J by 7 bases, with 14 bases left in between. The CDR3 runs 14 residues. The CDR3 loop reads CASSPAGGIEKLFF. The DNA of the CDR3 is TGCGCCAGCAGCCCTGCGGGGGGGATTGAAAAACTGTTTTTT. Full variable domain (outside the CDR3, taken from reference TRBV5-1 and TRBJ1-4): KAGVTQTPRYLIKTRGQQVTLSCSPISGHRSVSWYQQTPGQGLQFLFEYFSETQRNKGNFPGRFSGRQFSNSRSEMNVSTLELGDSALYLCASSPAGGIEKLFFGSGTQLSVL.

This clone is a singleton in its sample. This chain joins TRBV6-5 and TRBJ2-3; 7 bases are shared with TRBD2. The CDR3 runs to 14 residues. Germline CDR1 MNHEY, CDR2 SVGAGI. V gave up 7 bases and J gave up 2 bases; unmatched junction bases: 6. CDR3 nucleotides: TGTGCCAGCAAACCAAGCGGGGTCACAGATACGCAGTATTTT. Residues: CASKPSGVTDTQYF.